This T cell receptor beta chain was captured in a study of neoadjuvant anti-PD-1 for oral cavity cancer. V lost 4 bases to trimming and J lost 2 bases, with 9 bases between them. The CDR3 contains 15 residues. Germline loops: CDR1 MNHNS, CDR2 SASEGT. Here immunoSEQ multiplex PCR was the method, and the copy in TCRdb shows in-frame clones only, minus some. The table has 50,000 to 65,000 clones, around 85% seen once; the top ten hold approximately 2.8%. Details on this clone: Other DNA variants within this sample encode the same CDR3.

This receptor was obtained from a person aged 40 to 85 with oral cavity squamous cell carcinoma. The chain links TRBV6-1 to TRBJ2-6; TRBD2 is a possible D gene (5 bases). Sequenced material: PBMCs, taken before nivolumab (anti-PD-1) treatment. For the CDR3, the DNA is TGTGCCAGCAGTGGGGCGGGTCCTGGGGCCAACGTCCTGACTTTC. Translated, it gives CASSGAGPGANVLTF.